The entry below describes one TCR beta chain. No antigen is known for it. This sample is drawn from a study of cytomegalovirus exposure and HLA in healthy donors. General study findings and limits: Reports described diagnosis of cytomegalovirus status by the classifier as highly specific and sensitive. A previous analysis found most TCR beta V segments productive roughly 90% or roughly 30% of the time. Reportedly, HLA-A and HLA-B alleles of most subjects were accurately predicted from TCR beta.

Primers included in the PCR were 60 Vbeta and 13 Jbeta primers. Generated by immunoSEQ multiplex PCR, the TCRdb table keeps only in-frame clones and is missing some. The data hold about 120,000 clones, with roughly three fifths observed a single time. CDR1 and CDR2 from the germline V gene are MNHEY and SVGAGI. Deletions cut 8 bases from V and 2 bases from J, with 12 bases between. The CDR3 is made up of 14 amino acids. Sequencing was performed on PBMCs. The source of this sequence is a woman between 40 and 55 years old in good health and CMV-seropositive. The rearrangement joins TRBV6-5 to TRBJ2-2, with D tentatively TRBD2 (5 bases). The CDR3 region is CASRSDLNTGELFF. As DNA, the CDR3 is TGTGCCAGCCGATCGGACTTAAACACCGGGGAGCTGTTTTTT.